Following are 6 T cell receptor beta chains from one sample sequenced in a study of vaccination and CD4 T cells after COVID-19. Oncomine TCR Beta short-read sequencing was applied to DNA from cultured CD4+ T cells. Each CDR3 protein is one row after TCRdb ran MiXCR on the PCR reads. This table holds 9,500 to 15,000 distinct CDR3 sequences, around 40% found once. No antigen has been identified for these receptors. Described treatment: approximately 9-day PBMC culture with coronavirus spike peptide pools or control peptides (ViraFEST assay). Sequencing input: cultured CD4+ T cells from blood. Source of these receptors: a human donor with COVID-19.

This chain links TRBV20-1 with TRBJ1-1; D not resolved. The CDR3 has 13 residues. The V end lost 8 bases, the J end lost 2 bases, and 15 bases lay between the germline ends. From germline, CDR1 is DFQATT and CDR2 SNEGSKA (reference sequence). CDR3 sequence: CSTFSRGNTEAFF. In DNA form, the CDR3 reads TGCAGTACATTCTCGCGGGGTAACACTGAAGCTTTCTTT.

In this sample, this clonotype turned up a few times. The chain is built from TRBV6-1 and TRBJ2-5; D possibly uses TRBD1 or TRBD2 (5 bases each). CDR1 and CDR2 from the germline V gene are MNHNS and SASEGT. Deletions cut 6 bases from V and 2 bases from J, with 19 bases between. The CDR3 is 16 residues long. The CDR3 nucleotides are TGTGCCAGCAGGTCTCCCGGGGCAGGGTCGCAAGAGACCCAGTACTTC. This codes for CASRSPGAGSQETQYF.

This clonotype appeared a few times. The chain is built from TRBV20-1 and TRBJ2-7, with TRBD1 identical over 9 bases. The V segment lost 5 bases and the J segment 0 bases; nucleotides outside the gene matches: 8. Germline assignment: CDR1 DFQATT and CDR2 SNEGSKA (reference sequence). The CDR3 loop spans 15 amino acids. In nucleotides, the CDR3 is TGCAGTGCTCAAGGGACAGGGATTTCCTCCTACGAGCAGTACTTC. Translating gives CSAQGTGISSYEQYF.

The J gene is TRBJ2-7, the V gene TRBV2; D call uncertain. There are 12 residues in the CDR3. The V end lost 4 bases, the J end lost 2 bases, and 6 bases lay between the germline ends. Germline V gives CDR1 SNHLY, CDR2 FYNNEI. CDR3: CASSAWTYEQYF. The CDR3 DNA reads TGTGCCAGCAGTGCTTGGACCTACGAGCAGTACTTC. Full variable domain (missing parts from reference TRBV2 and TRBJ2-7): EPEVTQTPSHQVTQMGQEVILRCVPISNHLYFYWYRQILGQKVEFLVSFYNNEISEKSEIFDDQFSVERPDGSNFTLKIRSTKLEDSAMYFCASSAWTYEQYFGPGTRLTVT.

This sequence joins TRBV7-9 and TRBJ1-1, with 7 nucleotides matching TRBD1. This CDR3 has 19 amino acids. J gave up 4 bases and V 2 bases, and 19 bases lay outside the gene matches. Germline V gene data show CDR1 as SEHNR and CDR2 as FQNEAQ (reference sequence). CDR3 amino acids: CASSLRGTAGGLRGTEAFF. The CDR3 coding sequence is TGTGCCAGCAGCTTACGGGGGACAGCCGGGGGCCTAAGGGGCACTGAAGCTTTCTTT.

The chain couples TRBV6-2 or TRBV6-3 to TRBJ2-3; no clear D gene. The V end lost 7 bases, the J end lost 3 bases, and 8 bases lay between the germline ends. Germline V lookup: CDR1 MNHEY, CDR2 SVGEGT. The CDR3 covers 12 residues. CDR3: CASMDVTDTQYF. The CDR3 nucleotides are TGTGCCAGCATGGACGTGACAGATACGCAGTATTTT.